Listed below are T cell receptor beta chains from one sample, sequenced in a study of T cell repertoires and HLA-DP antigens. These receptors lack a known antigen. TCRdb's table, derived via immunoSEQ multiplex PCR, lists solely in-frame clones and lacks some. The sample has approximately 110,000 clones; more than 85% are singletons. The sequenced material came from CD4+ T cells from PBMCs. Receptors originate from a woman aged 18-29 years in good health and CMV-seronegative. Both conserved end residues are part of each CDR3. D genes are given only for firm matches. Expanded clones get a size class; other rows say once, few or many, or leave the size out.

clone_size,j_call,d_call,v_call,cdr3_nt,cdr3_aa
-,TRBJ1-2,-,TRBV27,TGTGCCAGGGGGGGCTACACCTTC,CARGGYTF
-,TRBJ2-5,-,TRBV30,TGTGCCTGGAGTGTCCTAGATCGAAAGACCCAGTACTTC,CAWSVLDRKTQYF
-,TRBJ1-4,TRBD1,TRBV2,TGTGCCAGCAGTACAGGGGGCGGCGAAAAACTGTTTTTT,CASSTGGGEKLFF
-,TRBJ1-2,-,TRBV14,TGTGCCAGCAGCTGGCGAGGTCCAACAGCTAACTATGGCTACACCTTC,CASSWRGPTANYGYTF
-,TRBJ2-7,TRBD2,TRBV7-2,TGTGCCAGCAGCCGGACTAGCGGGGGGTACGAGCAGTACTTC,CASSRTSGGYEQYF
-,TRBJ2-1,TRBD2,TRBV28,TGTGCCAGCAGTTTTGGACAGGGGACTAGCGGGACCCAGGGGAATGAGCAGTTCTTC,CASSFGQGTSGTQGNEQFF
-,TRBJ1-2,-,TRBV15,TGTGCCACCAGCAGAGATCGGGACACCTCTAACTATGGCTACACCTTC,CATSRDRDTSNYGYTF
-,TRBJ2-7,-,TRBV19,TGTGCCAGTAGTACTCAGGAAAATAGAATCTCCGAGCAGTACTTC,CASSTQENRISEQYF
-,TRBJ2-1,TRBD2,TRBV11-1,TGTGCCAGCAGCAAAGAACTAGCGGGAGTCAATGAGCAGTTCTTC,CASSKELAGVNEQFF
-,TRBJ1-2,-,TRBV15,TGTGCCACCAGCCCCTCCGGGAGCCTTCCCTCCTATGGCTACACCTTC,CATSPSGSLPSYGYTF
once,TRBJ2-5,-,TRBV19,TGTGCCAGTAGTATAGGATTTGGGCCACAAGAGACCCAGTACTTC,CASSIGFGPQETQYF
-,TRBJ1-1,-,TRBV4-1,TGCGCCAGCAGCCAAGCGGCTGGGCGACGGAAAAACACTGAAGCTTTCTTT,CASSQAAGRRKNTEAFF
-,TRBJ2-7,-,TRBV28,TGTGCCAGCAGCTTAAGGGCCTACGAGCAGTACTTC,CASSLRAYEQYF
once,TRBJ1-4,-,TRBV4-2,TGTGCCAGCAGCCAAGATCGTCTGGCAGATGCAACTAATGAAAAACTGTTTTTT,CASSQDRLADATNEKLFF
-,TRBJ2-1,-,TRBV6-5,TGTGCCAGCAGAAATGGGGGCGCCAATGAGCAGTTCTTC,CASRNGGANEQFF
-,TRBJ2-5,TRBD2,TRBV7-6,TGTGCCAGCAGCCCGGGGACTAGCGGGGGAGAGACCCAGTACTTC,CASSPGTSGGETQYF
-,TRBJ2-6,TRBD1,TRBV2,TGTGCCAGCAGGGCTACCGGGACAGGGATTATTGGGGCCAACGTCCTGACTTTC,CASRATGTGIIGANVLTF
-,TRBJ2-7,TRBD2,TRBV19,TGTGCCAGTAGCCGCCAAAGGGAGGGCTACGAGCAGTACTTC,CASSRQREGYEQYF
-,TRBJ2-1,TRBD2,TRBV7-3,TGTGCCAGCAGCTTACATTCTAGCGGGGGTCCGAGCTCCTACAATGAGCAGTTCTTC,CASSLHSSGGPSSYNEQFF
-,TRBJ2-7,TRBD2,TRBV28,TGTGCCAGCAGTTTTCCCCAAGCGGGAGGAGGTGAGCAGTACTTC,CASSFPQAGGGEQYF
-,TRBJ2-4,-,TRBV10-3,TGTGCCATCAAGACCTCAGGGGATATTCAGTACTTC,CAIKTSGDIQYF
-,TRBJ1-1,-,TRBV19,TGTGCCAGTAGTTTGGGGTTCAACACTGAAGCTTTCTTT,CASSLGFNTEAFF
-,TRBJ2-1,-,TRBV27,TGTGCCAGCAGTTTATCGTCGGGACCCTACAATGAGCAGTTCTTC,CASSLSSGPYNEQFF
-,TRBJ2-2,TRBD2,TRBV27,TGTGCCAGCAGTGAAACTAGCGGTGCGAACACCGGGGAGCTGTTTTTT,CASSETSGANTGELFF
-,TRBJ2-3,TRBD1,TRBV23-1,TGCGCCAGCAGTAACATGTTAGGGACAGGGCCAACAGATACGCAGTATTTT,CASSNMLGTGPTDTQYF
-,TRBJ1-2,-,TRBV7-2,TGTGCCAGCAGCTTTGGAGGGATCAACTATGGCTACACCTTC,CASSFGGINYGYTF
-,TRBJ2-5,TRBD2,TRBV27,TGTGCCAGCAGTTCCTCCTTAGGACTAGCGGGGGGGGTAGAGACCCAGTACTTC,CASSSSLGLAGGVETQYF
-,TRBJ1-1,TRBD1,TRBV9,TGTGCCAGCAGCCCGAGGGGGGACAGGGGAGGCACTGAAGCTTTCTTT,CASSPRGDRGGTEAFF
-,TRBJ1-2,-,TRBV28,TGTGCCAGCAGTTTACCAGTCGCCAACTATGGCTACACCTTC,CASSLPVANYGYTF
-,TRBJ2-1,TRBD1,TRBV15,TGTGCCACCAGCATGAACCGACAGGGGAATGGGCAGTTCTTC,CATSMNRQGNGQFF
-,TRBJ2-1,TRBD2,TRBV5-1,TGCGCCAGCAGCTCACTAGCGGGGGTGGTTGCCGAGCAGTTCTTC,CASSSLAGVVAEQFF
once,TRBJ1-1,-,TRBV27,TGTGCCAGCAGTTTGTCCCCAGGGGAAAGGAACACTGAAGCTTTCTTT,CASSLSPGERNTEAFF
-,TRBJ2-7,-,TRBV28,TGTGCCAGCAGTTCATCGACAGTGTCTTCCTACGAGCAGTACTTC,CASSSSTVSSYEQYF
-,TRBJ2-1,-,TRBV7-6,TGTGCCAGCAGTAACGCCGGGACACCTAACTACAATGAGCAGTTCTTC,CASSNAGTPNYNEQFF
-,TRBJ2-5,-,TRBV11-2,TGTGCCAGCAGCTTTGCAGGGACGGAGACCCAGTACTTC,CASSFAGTETQYF
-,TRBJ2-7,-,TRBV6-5,TGTGCCAGCAGTTACTCGAGTCTCCCCCCAAGAAAGCAGTACTTC,CASSYSSLPPRKQYF
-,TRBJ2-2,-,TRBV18,TGTGCCAGCTCACCAGACGGGCCCGACACCGGGGAGCTGTTTTTT,CASSPDGPDTGELFF
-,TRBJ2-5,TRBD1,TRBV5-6,TGTGCCAGCAGCGACAGGGTCCAAGAGACCCAGTACTTC,CASSDRVQETQYF
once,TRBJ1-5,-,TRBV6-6,TGTGCCAGCAGTTCCATCACTGGATATAGCAATCAGCCCCAGCATTTT,CASSSITGYSNQPQHF
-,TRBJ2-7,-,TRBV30,TGTGCCTGGAGTCAGAGATCCGAGCAGTACTTC,CAWSQRSEQYF
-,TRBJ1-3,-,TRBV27,TGTGCCAGCAGTTTGGGCCCCCCTATAGGGCGCTCTGGAAACACCATATATTTT,CASSLGPPIGRSGNTIYF
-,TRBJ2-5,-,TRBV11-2,TGTGCCAGCAGCTTACAGGGAGAGACCCAGTACTTC,CASSLQGETQYF
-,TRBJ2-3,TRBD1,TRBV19,TGTGCCAGTAGTAAACAGGGGTCTGGCACAGATACGCAGTATTTT,CASSKQGSGTDTQYF
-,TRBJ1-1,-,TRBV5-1,TGCGCCAGCAGCTTGGTTTTGTCAGGGACTGAAGCTTTCTTT,CASSLVLSGTEAFF
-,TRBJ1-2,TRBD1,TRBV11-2,TGTGCCAGCAGCGACAAGCTACAGGGGGCGTTTGGAAATAACTATGGCTACACCTTC,CASSDKLQGAFGNNYGYTF
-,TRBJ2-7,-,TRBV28,TGTGCCAGCAGGGGAACAGTGAGCTACGAGCAGTACTTC,CASRGTVSYEQYF
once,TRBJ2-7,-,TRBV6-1,TGTGCCAGCAGCAGAAGGGCCACGGGGGACGAGCAGTACTTC,CASSRRATGDEQYF
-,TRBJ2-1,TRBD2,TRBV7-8,TGTGCCAGCAGCTTAGTTGGGGGACTAGCGGGAGTTGCCGAACAGTTCTTC,CASSLVGGLAGVAEQFF
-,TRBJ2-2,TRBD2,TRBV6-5,TGTGCCAGCAGCCGGGGGGGGAGGAGCACCGGGGAGCTGTTTTTT,CASSRGGRSTGELFF
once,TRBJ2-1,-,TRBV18,TGTGCCAGCTCACCACCCGGGGTAGCCTACTACAATGAGCAGTTCTTC,CASSPPGVAYYNEQFF
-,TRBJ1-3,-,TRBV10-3,TGTGCCATCAGTGAGTACACAGGCCGAAACACCATATATTTT,CAISEYTGRNTIYF
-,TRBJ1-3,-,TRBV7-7,TGTGCTAGCAGCTTAGCCGGTATCGGTTCTGGAAACACCATATATTTT,CASSLAGIGSGNTIYF
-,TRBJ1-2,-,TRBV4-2,TGTGCCAGCAGCCAATCTAACTATGGCTACACCTTC,CASSQSNYGYTF
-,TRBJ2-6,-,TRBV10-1,TGCGCCAGCCAGGACTCTGGGGCCAACGTCCTGACTTTC,CASQDSGANVLTF
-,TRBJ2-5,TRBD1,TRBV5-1,TGCGCCAGCAGCCCCCGGACAGGGGAAGAGACCCAGTACTTC,CASSPRTGEETQYF
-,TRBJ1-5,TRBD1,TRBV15,TGTGCCACCAGCAGAATGGACAGGTGGGCCAATCAGCCCCAGCATTTT,CATSRMDRWANQPQHF
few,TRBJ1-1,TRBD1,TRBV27,TGTGCCAGCAGACTGACAGGGGCCAAAGCTTTCTTT,CASRLTGAKAFF